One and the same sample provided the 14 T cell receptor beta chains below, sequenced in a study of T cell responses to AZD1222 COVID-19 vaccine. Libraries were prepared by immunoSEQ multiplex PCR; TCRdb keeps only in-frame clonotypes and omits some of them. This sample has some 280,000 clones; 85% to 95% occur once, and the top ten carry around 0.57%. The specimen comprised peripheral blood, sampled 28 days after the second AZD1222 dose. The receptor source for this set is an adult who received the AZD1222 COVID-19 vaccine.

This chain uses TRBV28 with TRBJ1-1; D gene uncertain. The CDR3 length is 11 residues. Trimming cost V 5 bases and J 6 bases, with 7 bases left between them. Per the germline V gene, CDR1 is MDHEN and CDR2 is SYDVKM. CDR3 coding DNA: TGTGCCAGCAGTCTGACGGCTGAAGCTTTCTTT. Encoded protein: CASSLTAEAFF.

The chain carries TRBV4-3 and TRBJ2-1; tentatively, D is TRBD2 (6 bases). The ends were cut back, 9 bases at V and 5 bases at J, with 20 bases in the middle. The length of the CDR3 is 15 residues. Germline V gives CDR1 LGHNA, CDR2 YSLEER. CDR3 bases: TGCGCCAGGGCCGCCCTCGGGAGTTTTAACAATGAGCAGTTCTTC. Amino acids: CARAALGSFNNEQFF.

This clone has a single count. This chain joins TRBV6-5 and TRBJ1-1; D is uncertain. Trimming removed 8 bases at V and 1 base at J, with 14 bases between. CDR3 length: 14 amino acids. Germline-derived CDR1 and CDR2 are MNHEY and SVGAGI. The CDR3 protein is CASQKWAANTEAFF. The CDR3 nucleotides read TGTGCCAGCCAAAAATGGGCAGCGAACACTGAAGCTTTCTTT.

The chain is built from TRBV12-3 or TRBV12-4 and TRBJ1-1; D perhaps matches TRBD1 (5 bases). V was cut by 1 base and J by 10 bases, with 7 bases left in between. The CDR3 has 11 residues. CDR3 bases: TGTGCCAGCAGTTTAGAAGGGGTAGCTTTCTTT. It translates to CASSLEGVAFF.

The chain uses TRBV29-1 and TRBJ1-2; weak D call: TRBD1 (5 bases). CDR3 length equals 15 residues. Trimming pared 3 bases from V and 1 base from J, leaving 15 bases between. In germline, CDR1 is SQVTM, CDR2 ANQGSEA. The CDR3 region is CSVDDRGLINYGYTF. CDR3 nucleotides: TGCAGCGTTGATGATCGGGGACTTATTAACTATGGCTACACCTTC.

The CDR3 loop reads CAWSMGLGGRIDEQYF. The CDR3 nucleotides are TGTGCCTGGAGTATGGGGCTCGGCGGGAGGATCGACGAGCAGTACTTC. The chain couples TRBV30 to TRBJ2-7; 8 nucleotides line up with TRBD2. CDR1 and CDR2 (germline): GTSNPN, SVGIG (reference sequence). Losses at the gene ends were 2 bases for V and 5 bases for J; bases not matched to a gene: 14. The CDR3 sequence is 16 residues long.

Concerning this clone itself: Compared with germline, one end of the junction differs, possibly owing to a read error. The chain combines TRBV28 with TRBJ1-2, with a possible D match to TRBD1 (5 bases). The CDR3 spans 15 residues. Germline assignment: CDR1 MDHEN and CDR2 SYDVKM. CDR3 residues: CAGSSTGGGDYGYTF. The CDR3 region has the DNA TGTGCCGGCAGCTCGACCGGTGGGGGGGACTATGGCTACACCTTC.

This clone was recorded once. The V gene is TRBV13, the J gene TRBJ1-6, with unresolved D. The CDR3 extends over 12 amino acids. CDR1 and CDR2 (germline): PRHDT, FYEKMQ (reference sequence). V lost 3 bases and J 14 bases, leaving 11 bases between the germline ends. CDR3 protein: CASSFAGPTLHF. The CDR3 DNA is TGTGCCAGCAGCTTCGCAGGCCCGACCCTCCACTTT.

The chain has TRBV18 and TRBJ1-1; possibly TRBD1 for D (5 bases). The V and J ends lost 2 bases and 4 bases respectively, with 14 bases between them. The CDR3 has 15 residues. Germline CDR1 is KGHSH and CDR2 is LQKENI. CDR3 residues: CASSPAGSGSTEAFF. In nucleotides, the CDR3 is TGTGCCAGCTCACCAGCGGGATCAGGGAGCACTGAAGCTTTCTTT.

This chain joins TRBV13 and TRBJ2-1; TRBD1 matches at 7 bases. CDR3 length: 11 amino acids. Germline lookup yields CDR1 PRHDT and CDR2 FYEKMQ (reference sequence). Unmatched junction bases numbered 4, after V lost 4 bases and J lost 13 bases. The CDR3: CASSSDRVQFF. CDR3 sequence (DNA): TGTGCCAGCAGCTCAGACAGGGTTCAGTTCTTC.

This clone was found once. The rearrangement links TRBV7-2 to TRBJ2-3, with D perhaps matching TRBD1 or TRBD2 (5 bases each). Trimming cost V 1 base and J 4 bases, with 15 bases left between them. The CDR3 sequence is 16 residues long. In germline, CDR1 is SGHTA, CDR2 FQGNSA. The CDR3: CASSLEPGTLADTQYF. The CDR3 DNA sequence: TGTGCCAGCAGCTTAGAGCCAGGGACGTTAGCAGATACGCAGTATTTT.

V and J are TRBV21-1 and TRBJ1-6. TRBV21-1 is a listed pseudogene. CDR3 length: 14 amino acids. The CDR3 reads CASTALSYNSPLHF. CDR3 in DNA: TGTGCCAGCACCGCCCTCTCCTATAATTCACCCCTCCACTTT.

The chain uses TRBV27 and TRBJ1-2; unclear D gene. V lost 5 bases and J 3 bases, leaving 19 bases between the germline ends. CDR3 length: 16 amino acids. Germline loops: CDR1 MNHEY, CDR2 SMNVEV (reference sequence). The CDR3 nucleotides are TGTGCCAGCAGTCCACGACCGACCTCACACTACTATGGCTACACCTTC. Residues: CASSPRPTSHYYGYTF.

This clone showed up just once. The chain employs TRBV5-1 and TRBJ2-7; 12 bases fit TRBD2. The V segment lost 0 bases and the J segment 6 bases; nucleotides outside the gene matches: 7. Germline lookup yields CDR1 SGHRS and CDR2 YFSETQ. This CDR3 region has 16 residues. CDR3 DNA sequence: TGCGCCAGCAGCTTGGATGTGGGACTAGCGGGTGGCGAGCAGTACTTC. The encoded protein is CASSLDVGLAGGEQYF.